This section outlines one T cell receptor beta chain sequence together with its context. This sample stems from a study of blood T cell repertoires in COVID-19. Study context: Spain, Italy and the United States supplied samples that represented acute and convalescent COVID-19. T cells, B-cell-depleted T cells, or PBMCs supplied cDNA or gDNA.

In the source study's methods: Estimated nucleated cell counts came from reference gene primer amplification. Data came from immunoSEQ multiplex PCR; TCRdb stores just in-frame clones and leaves some out. The V and J calls and clone size were taken over from that table, and D and trimming were inferred from the DNA. The data hold 120,000 or so clones, with 85% observed a single time. The trim removed 5 bases at V and 8 bases at J, leaving 10 bases unmatched. The length of the CDR3 is 16 residues. Per germline, CDR1 MDHEN and CDR2 SYDVKM. The source is a man at least 80 years old with active or convalescent COVID-19. The genes are TRBV28 and TRBJ1-6; 9 bases are shared with TRBD1. Sequenced input: peripheral blood. For the CDR3, the DNA is TGTGCCAGCAGTATTTTAGGACAGGGGACGGATTCACCCCTCCACTTT. It codes for CASSILGQGTDSPLHF.